The clone carrying this TCR beta chain showed up just a few times. No antigen is known for it. This sample was included in a study of identical twins. General observations from the study: The same donors were not followed; conclusions instead depended on cross-sectional statistical analysis. Whereas memory repertoires showed no such difference, abundant cord blood beta clonotypes carried fewer insertions.

TCRdb independently ran MiXCR on the 5' RACE reads; one entry per CDR3 protein. Of about 470,000 distinct CDR3 sequences listed, approximately 25% were seen once; the top ten hold just under 3%. The germline V and J ends were trimmed by 10 bases and 5 bases, with 14 bases remaining between them. Germline V lookup: CDR1 ENHRY, CDR2 SYGVKD. CDR3 size: 12 residues. The same sample was also studied in work on T cells expressing NK-cell markers. As reported in that work: The study found these clonotypes also leading the CD3+CD56-NKG2C+ fraction in several donors.

Input material: CD4+ T cells sorted from blood. This sequence joins TRBV10-3 and TRBJ2-5; D is unresolved. The sequence was collected from a woman between 18 and 29 years old in good health. CDR3 sequence: CATDGPDETQYF. The CDR3 nucleotides read TGTGCCACAGATGGACCTGATGAGACCCAGTACTTC.